The next 17 T cell receptor beta chains were all read from a single sample in a study of vaccination effects on CD4 cells after COVID-19. Sequenced by immunoSEQ multiplex PCR; TCRdb stores in-frame clones only, minus some. The sample shows approximately 47,000 clones, about 76% of them seen only once. No antigen has been assigned to these receptors. Culturing for 10 days preceded CD4+ T cell isolation. This sample comprised CD4+ T cells from PBMCs cultured without peptide, obtained before COVID-19 vaccination. The receptor set was obtained from a human donor who had a prior SARS-CoV-2 infection.

The V call is TRBV9, the J call TRBJ2-3, with 7 bases aligning to TRBD2. Losses at the gene ends were 0 bases for V and 7 bases for J; bases not matched to a gene: 8. The CDR3 loop spans 15 amino acids. Looked up from germline, CDR1 is SGDLS and CDR2 is YYNGEE. CDR3 region: CASSVELLAPNTQYF. CDR3 in DNA: TGTGCCAGCAGCGTAGAGTTACTAGCGCCAAATACGCAGTATTTT.

This clone has just one count. The V gene is TRBV4-2, the J gene TRBJ1-1, with D possibly being TRBD1 (5 bases). The CDR3 has 17 amino acids. Germline CDR1 LGHNA, CDR2 YNFKEQ. The V and J ends lost 3 bases and 2 bases respectively, with 19 bases between them. CDR3 region: CASSQSPLRVGNTEAFF. DNA of the CDR3: TGTGCCAGCAGCCAGTCCCCCCTCAGGGTGGGTAACACTGAAGCTTTCTTT.

V and J are TRBV6-5 and TRBJ2-1; 10 nucleotides match TRBD2. The CDR3 runs to 16 residues. After removal of 0 bases from V and 5 bases from J, the junction contained 4 bases not matched to a gene. Germline lookup yields CDR1 MNHEY and CDR2 SVGAGI. CDR3 residues: CASSYSFTSGDNEQFF. The CDR3 region has the DNA TGTGCCAGCAGTTACTCGTTCACTAGCGGGGACAATGAGCAGTTCTTC.

The rearrangement joins TRBV5-5 to TRBJ2-3; D unclear. The CDR3 totals 14 residues. CDR1 SGHKS and CDR2 YYEKEE come from the germline V gene (reference sequence). With 0 bases removed from V and 0 bases from J, the gap between germline ends came to 5 bases. CDR3 bases: TGTGCCAGCAGCTTGGTTCGAAGCACAGATACGCAGTATTTT. This translates into CASSLVRSTDTQYF. The whole variable domain, remainder taken from reference TRBV5-5 and TRBJ2-3, is DAGVTQSPTHLIKTRGQQVTLRCSPISGHKSVSWYQQVLGQGPQFIFQYYEKEERGRGNFPDRFSARQFPNYSSELNVNALLLGDSALYLCASSLVRSTDTQYFGPGTRLTVL.

This chain links TRBV19 with TRBJ2-2, with D perhaps matching TRBD1 (5 bases). The CDR3 has 16 residues. The ends were cut back, 0 bases at V and 3 bases at J, with 11 bases in the middle. CDR1 and CDR2 (germline): LNHDA, SQIVND (reference sequence). In DNA form, the CDR3 reads TGTGCCAGTAGTATAGATGAGACAGCCTACACCGGGGAGCTGTTTTTT. It codes for CASSIDETAYTGELFF.

The chain links TRBV18 to TRBJ2-5, with D unclear. Trimming took off 3 bases at V and 4 bases at J, with 15 bases between the two ends. CDR1 is KGHSH and CDR2 is LQKENI in the germline V gene. This CDR3 spans 15 amino acids. CDR3 DNA sequence: TGTGCCAGCTCACCGGAGACTGGTCGATCAGAGACCCAGTACTTC. It encodes CASSPETGRSETQYF. Full variable domain (outside the CDR3, taken from reference TRBV18 and TRBJ2-5): NAGVMQNPRHLVRRRGQEARLRCSPMKGHSHVYWYRQLPEEGLKFMVYLQKENIIDESGMPKERFSAEFPKEGPSILRIQQVVRGDSAAYFCASSPETGRSETQYFGPGTRLLVL.

V is TRBV7-6 and J is TRBJ2-1; tentative D call: TRBD2 (5 bases). Germline loops: CDR1 SGHVS, CDR2 FNYEAQ. V was trimmed by 1 base and J by 9 bases, leaving 16 bases between them. CDR3 length: 15 amino acids. The CDR3 coding sequence is TGTGCCAGCAGCTTAGAGGGAGCCAGAGGGAGTGAGCAGTTCTTC. The encoded protein is CASSLEGARGSEQFF.

The chain carries TRBV19 and TRBJ1-5, with a possible D match to TRBD1 (5 bases). Germline V lookup: CDR1 LNHDA, CDR2 SQIVND (reference sequence). This CDR3 comprises 16 residues. With 4 bases removed from V and 7 bases from J, the gap between germline ends came to 20 bases. The CDR3 reads CASSTRDVGGTQPQHF. The CDR3 nucleotides read TGTGCCAGTAGTACCCGGGACGTGGGCGGAACCCAGCCCCAGCATTTT.

This sequence joins TRBV30 and TRBJ2-2, with D maybe TRBD1 (5 bases). The CDR3 is made up of 15 amino acids. Trimming stripped 3 bases from V and 5 bases from J, with 16 bases between. Germline loops: CDR1 GTSNPN, CDR2 SVGIG (reference sequence). CDR3 amino acids: CAWSGQGGWTGELFF. The CDR3 DNA reads TGTGCCTGGAGCGGTCAGGGTGGTTGGACCGGGGAGCTGTTTTTT.

In this sample, this clone turned up a few times. The J gene is TRBJ1-2, the V gene TRBV7-9; unclear D gene. This CDR3 has 15 amino acids. The germline gives CDR1 SEHNR, CDR2 FQNEAQ (reference sequence). The ends were cut back, 2 bases at V and 0 bases at J, with 10 bases in the middle. The chain's CDR3 is CASSLWAPPNYGYTF. CDR3 coding DNA: TGTGCCAGCAGCTTATGGGCACCCCCTAACTATGGCTACACCTTC.

This clone was picked up a small number of times. J is TRBJ2-6 and V is TRBV2; either TRBD1 or TRBD2 may fit D (5 bases each). The CDR3 totals 15 residues. CDR1 is SNHLY and CDR2 is FYNNEI in the germline V gene. V was pared by 6 bases and J by 3 bases, with 12 bases between. The CDR3 DNA reads as TGTGCCAGCAGATTACTGGGGGATGGGGCCAACGTCCTGACTTTC. Translated, it gives CASRLLGDGANVLTF.

The chain has TRBV6-1 and TRBJ1-3, with D unresolved. V was trimmed by 4 bases and J by 0 bases, leaving 13 bases between them. Germline V gene sequence: CDR1 MNHNS, CDR2 SASEGT. This CDR3 comprises 16 residues. The CDR3 protein is CASSGAGYHSGNTIYF. CDR3 DNA sequence: TGTGCCAGCAGTGGTGCAGGTTATCACTCTGGAAACACCATATATTTT.

This sequence joins TRBV19 and TRBJ1-2; D might be TRBD1 (5 bases). This CDR3 is 13 amino acids long. The germline V gene encodes CDR1 LNHDA and CDR2 SQIVND (reference sequence). Trimming pared 5 bases from V and 2 bases from J, leaving 9 bases between. As DNA, the CDR3 is TGTGCCAGTAGTGGGGACGGAAACTATGGCTACACCTTC. Protein: CASSGDGNYGYTF.

This chain uses TRBV19 with TRBJ2-4, with D perhaps assigned TRBD1 or TRBD2 (6 bases each). The CDR3 extends over 16 amino acids. Germline CDR1 reads LNHDA; CDR2 reads SQIVND (reference sequence). Between the trimmed V and J ends, which lost 9 bases and 1 base, there was a span of 19 bases. Here the CDR3 reads CASKSGGGIAKNIQYF. Written as DNA, the CDR3 is TGTGCCAGCAAGTCCGGGGGCGGGATCGCCAAAAACATTCAGTACTTC.

CDR3 loop: CAGTGASEQYF. The CDR3 DNA reads TGTGCCGGCACAGGGGCGAGCGAGCAGTACTTC. The chain couples TRBV2 to TRBJ2-7; 7 nucleotides align to TRBD1. After removal of 11 bases from V and 6 bases from J, the junction contained 7 bases not matched to a gene. Germline CDR1 and CDR2: SNHLY and FYNNEI. The CDR3 is 11 residues long.

The J gene is TRBJ1-2, the V gene TRBV9, with 8 bases aligning to TRBD1. V was clipped by 1 base and J by 5 bases; unmatched bases: 13. Germline V lookup: CDR1 SGDLS, CDR2 YYNGEE. The CDR3 has 17 amino acids. This chain's CDR3 is CASSVSYQGAVPYGYTF. In DNA, the CDR3 is TGTGCCAGCAGCGTAAGCTATCAGGGGGCTGTGCCTTATGGCTACACCTTC.

CDR3: CASSLAKGDYGYTF. CDR3 in DNA: TGTGCCAGCAGCTTAGCGAAGGGTGACTATGGCTACACCTTC. The chain recombines TRBV7-2 with TRBJ1-2; D not resolved. The V and J ends lost 0 bases and 3 bases respectively, with 8 bases between them. The CDR3 has 14 amino acids. CDR1 is SGHTA and CDR2 is FQGNSA in the germline V gene.